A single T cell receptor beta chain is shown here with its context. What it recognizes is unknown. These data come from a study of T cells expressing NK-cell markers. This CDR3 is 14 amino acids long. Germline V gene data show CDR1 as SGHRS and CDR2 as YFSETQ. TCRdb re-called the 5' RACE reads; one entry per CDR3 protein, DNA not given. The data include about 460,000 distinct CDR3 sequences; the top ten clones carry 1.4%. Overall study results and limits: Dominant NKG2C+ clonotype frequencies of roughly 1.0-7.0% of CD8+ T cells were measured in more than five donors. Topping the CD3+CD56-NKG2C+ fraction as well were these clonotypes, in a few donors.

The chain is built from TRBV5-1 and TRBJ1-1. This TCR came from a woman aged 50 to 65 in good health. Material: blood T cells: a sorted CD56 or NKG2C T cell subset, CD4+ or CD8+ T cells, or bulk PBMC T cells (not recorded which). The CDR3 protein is CASNNEGMNTEAFF.